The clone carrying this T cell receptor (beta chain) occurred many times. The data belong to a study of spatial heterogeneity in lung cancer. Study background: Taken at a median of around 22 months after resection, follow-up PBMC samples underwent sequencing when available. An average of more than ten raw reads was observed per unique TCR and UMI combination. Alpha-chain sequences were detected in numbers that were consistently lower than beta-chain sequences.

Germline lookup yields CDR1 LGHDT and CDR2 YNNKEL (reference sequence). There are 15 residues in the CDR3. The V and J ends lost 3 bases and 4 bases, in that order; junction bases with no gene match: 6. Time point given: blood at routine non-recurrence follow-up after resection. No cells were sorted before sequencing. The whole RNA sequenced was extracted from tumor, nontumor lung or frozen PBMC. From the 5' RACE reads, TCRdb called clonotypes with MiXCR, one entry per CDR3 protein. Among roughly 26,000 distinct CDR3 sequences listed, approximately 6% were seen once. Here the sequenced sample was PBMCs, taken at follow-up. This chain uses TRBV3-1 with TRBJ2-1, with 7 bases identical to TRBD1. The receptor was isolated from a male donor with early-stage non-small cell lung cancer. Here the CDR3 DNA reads TGTGCCAGCAGCCAGCCGGGACAGTTTTACAATGAGCAGTTCTTC. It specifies CASSQPGQFYNEQFF.